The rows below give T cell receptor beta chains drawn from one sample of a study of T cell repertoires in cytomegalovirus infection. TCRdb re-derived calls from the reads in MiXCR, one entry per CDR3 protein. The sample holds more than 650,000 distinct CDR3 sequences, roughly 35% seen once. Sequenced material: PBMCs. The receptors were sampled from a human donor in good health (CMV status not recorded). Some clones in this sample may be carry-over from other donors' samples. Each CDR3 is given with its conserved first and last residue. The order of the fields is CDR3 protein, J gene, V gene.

CDR3 protein: CARNNGWSTEAFF
J gene: TRBJ1-1
V gene: TRBV2

CDR3 protein: CASRTRGVNTEAFF
J gene: TRBJ1-1
V gene: TRBV19

CDR3 protein: CAWRARRAGDYGYTF
J gene: TRBJ1-2
V gene: TRBV30

CDR3 protein: CASSMSGEQETQYF
J gene: TRBJ2-5
V gene: TRBV19

CDR3 protein: CASSLWSRVDEKLFF
J gene: TRBJ1-4
V gene: TRBV28

CDR3 protein: CASSLKVLAGVTEKYF
J gene: TRBJ2-7
V gene: TRBV27

CDR3 protein: CASSSSGQGFGSTEAFF
J gene: TRBJ1-1
V gene: TRBV6-8

CDR3 protein: CSVEERAGLWGIQYF
J gene: TRBJ2-4
V gene: TRBV29-1

CDR3 protein: CASHSGLLNSPLHF
J gene: TRBJ1-6
V gene: TRBV28

CDR3 protein: CASSLGSGSENTGELFF
J gene: TRBJ2-2
V gene: TRBV7-9

CDR3 protein: CASSPGDVDEAFF
J gene: TRBJ1-1
V gene: TRBV5-6

CDR3 protein: CASSLVAGAGETQYF
J gene: TRBJ2-5
V gene: TRBV7-9

CDR3 protein: CASSQGRGEDYGYTF
J gene: TRBJ1-2
V gene: TRBV7-9

CDR3 protein: CASSFGLEHDEQFF
J gene: TRBJ2-1
V gene: TRBV5-6

CDR3 protein: CASIEAGGSYNEQFF
J gene: TRBJ2-1
V gene: TRBV7-8

CDR3 protein: CASSPSAGLGTGELFF
J gene: TRBJ2-2
V gene: TRBV5-1

CDR3 protein: CATSIDRAVQPQHF
J gene: TRBJ1-5
V gene: TRBV15

CDR3 protein: CASSFERGAVVREQFF
J gene: TRBJ2-1
V gene: TRBV5-4

CDR3 protein: CARSRTGGLFYTDTQYF
J gene: TRBJ2-3
V gene: TRBV7-9

CDR3 protein: CASTAHRPKETQYF
J gene: TRBJ2-5
V gene: TRBV28

CDR3 protein: CASSYSRTGDGYTF
J gene: TRBJ1-2
V gene: TRBV6-8

CDR3 protein: CASSFGQSYNSPLHF
J gene: TRBJ1-6
V gene: TRBV7-8

CDR3 protein: CASMSGPKNIQYF
J gene: TRBJ2-4
V gene: TRBV6-1

CDR3 protein: CASSGPQGKIGNSPLHF
J gene: TRBJ1-6
V gene: TRBV7-2

CDR3 protein: CASSLGGPGGYTF
J gene: TRBJ1-2
V gene: TRBV7-9

CDR3 protein: CASSGAGTGNQPQHF
J gene: TRBJ1-5
V gene: TRBV19

CDR3 protein: CASSLERDSPLHF
J gene: TRBJ1-6
V gene: TRBV11-3

CDR3 protein: CASSLPGSESRSGYEQYF
J gene: TRBJ2-7
V gene: TRBV28

CDR3 protein: CSVQETNEQYF
J gene: TRBJ2-7
V gene: TRBV20-1

CDR3 protein: CSVETVYEQYF
J gene: TRBJ2-7
V gene: TRBV29-1

CDR3 protein: CASEDYNEQFF
J gene: TRBJ2-1
V gene: TRBV6-6

CDR3 protein: CASSPGAGNTIYF
J gene: TRBJ1-3
V gene: TRBV7-2

CDR3 protein: CASSPTGGANEKLFF
J gene: TRBJ1-4
V gene: TRBV2

CDR3 protein: CASSLARGYYGYTF
J gene: TRBJ1-2
V gene: TRBV12-3/TRBV12-4

CDR3 protein: CASSSQSGVSAKNIQYF
J gene: TRBJ2-4
V gene: TRBV6-1

CDR3 protein: CASSPRDINTPLHF
J gene: TRBJ1-6
V gene: TRBV11-2

CDR3 protein: CASSYSRLAGGKQFF
J gene: TRBJ2-1
V gene: TRBV6-2/TRBV6-3

CDR3 protein: CASSTTQEGPGVHGYTF
J gene: TRBJ1-2
V gene: TRBV28

CDR3 protein: CASSLGAAKNVQYF
J gene: TRBJ2-4
V gene: TRBV12-3/TRBV12-4

CDR3 protein: CASSEHPGSSYNEQFF
J gene: TRBJ2-1
V gene: TRBV27

CDR3 protein: CASSPRVGALNTEAFF
J gene: TRBJ1-1
V gene: TRBV7-9

CDR3 protein: CASSSDLDTYEQYF
J gene: TRBJ2-7
V gene: TRBV7-9

CDR3 protein: CASSVGPPSYNEQFF
J gene: TRBJ2-1
V gene: TRBV6-2/TRBV6-3

CDR3 protein: CASSLIQGIGNNEQFF
J gene: TRBJ2-1
V gene: TRBV12-3/TRBV12-4

CDR3 protein: CASLPGGNYGYTF
J gene: TRBJ1-2
V gene: TRBV28

CDR3 protein: CASSQDGDYQETQYF
J gene: TRBJ2-5
V gene: TRBV4-1

CDR3 protein: CASSVTGSADTQYF
J gene: TRBJ2-3
V gene: TRBV19

CDR3 protein: CASSPTSGSGNEQFF
J gene: TRBJ2-1
V gene: TRBV11-2

CDR3 protein: CAITPTGGQGDTQYF
J gene: TRBJ2-3
V gene: TRBV10-3

CDR3 protein: CASSQGLMETQYF
J gene: TRBJ2-5
V gene: TRBV4-1

CDR3 protein: CASSETGDGNQPQHF
J gene: TRBJ1-5
V gene: TRBV6-4

CDR3 protein: CASSSGSGGSYSYEQYF
J gene: TRBJ2-7
V gene: TRBV7-4

CDR3 protein: CASHETVSETQYF
J gene: TRBJ2-5
V gene: TRBV6-1

CDR3 protein: CASILVAGPYNEQFF
J gene: TRBJ2-1
V gene: TRBV11-3